This is a list of T cell receptor beta chains from one sample in a study of human thymus T cells. The assay was immunoSEQ multiplex PCR, and TCRdb's table has in-frame clones only and misses some. Among roughly 120,000 clones, more than 90% were seen once, and the ten largest hold around 0.025%. Sequencing was carried out using thymus tissue. The receptor set was obtained from a boy younger than two with a congenital heart defect but otherwise immunologically healthy. The CDR3 runs from the conserved cysteine through the conserved F or W. Fields, in order: J gene, clone size, CDR3 length, V gene, D gene, CDR3 protein, CDR3 DNA. A D gene is named only where the DNA matches it firmly. A row's size may be missing; if present it is once, few, many or a size class.

j_gene: TRBJ1-2; abundance: -; len: 13; v_gene: TRBV28; d_gene: -; CDR3aa: CASRPVPHYGYTF; CDR3nt: TGTGCCAGCAGACCAGTTCCCCACTATGGCTACACCTTC
j_gene: TRBJ1-6; abundance: -; len: 19; v_gene: TRBV9; d_gene: TRBD1; CDR3aa: CASSRRGQFSEPYNSPLHF; CDR3nt: TGTGCCAGCAGTCGTAGGGGACAGTTCTCTGAGCCCTATAATTCACCCCTCCACTTT
j_gene: TRBJ1-2; abundance: -; len: 14; v_gene: TRBV5-6; d_gene: -; CDR3aa: CASSLAAGSYGYTF; CDR3nt: TGTGCCAGCAGCTTGGCTGCAGGGTCCTATGGCTACACCTTC
j_gene: TRBJ1-2; abundance: -; len: 14; v_gene: TRBV6-5; d_gene: -; CDR3aa: CASSYSKGNYGYTF; CDR3nt: TGTGCCAGCAGTTACTCGAAGGGTAACTATGGCTACACCTTC
j_gene: TRBJ1-2; abundance: -; len: 19; v_gene: TRBV12-5; d_gene: TRBD1; CDR3aa: CASGRETREPGQGTPGYTF; CDR3nt: TGTGCTAGTGGCCGAGAGACAAGAGAACCGGGACAGGGGACTCCTGGCTACACCTTC
j_gene: TRBJ2-7; abundance: -; len: 18; v_gene: TRBV10-3; d_gene: TRBD2; CDR3aa: CAISESIGLAGPSYEQYF; CDR3nt: TGTGCCATCAGTGAGTCAATCGGACTAGCGGGGCCCTCCTACGAGCAGTACTTC
j_gene: TRBJ2-7; abundance: -; len: 15; v_gene: TRBV6-1; d_gene: -; CDR3aa: CASSEAGLGPYEQYF; CDR3nt: TGTGCCAGCAGTGAAGCAGGGCTAGGACCCTACGAGCAGTACTTC
j_gene: TRBJ2-2; abundance: -; len: 17; v_gene: TRBV5-1; d_gene: TRBD2; CDR3aa: CASRSGLAASNTGELFF; CDR3nt: TGCGCCAGCAGATCGGGACTAGCGGCTTCGAACACCGGGGAGCTGTTTTTT
j_gene: TRBJ1-1; abundance: -; len: 17; v_gene: TRBV29-1; d_gene: -; CDR3aa: CSVEPGERSYGQPEAFF; CDR3nt: TGCAGCGTTGAGCCCGGGGAAAGATCGTACGGACAGCCTGAAGCTTTCTTT
j_gene: TRBJ1-5; abundance: -; len: 14; v_gene: TRBV29-1; d_gene: -; CDR3aa: CSVSLGLSNQPQHF; CDR3nt: TGCAGCGTTTCTTTGGGTTTGAGCAATCAGCCCCAGCATTTT
j_gene: TRBJ2-7; abundance: -; len: 15; v_gene: TRBV7-8; d_gene: TRBD1; CDR3aa: CASSLGRTGGYEQYF; CDR3nt: TGTGCCAGCAGCTTAGGCCGTACAGGGGGCTACGAGCAGTACTTC
j_gene: TRBJ2-5; abundance: once; len: 17; v_gene: TRBV7-2; d_gene: TRBD2; CDR3aa: CASSYLPGLAGSETQYF; CDR3nt: TGTGCCAGCAGCTATCTTCCGGGACTAGCGGGGTCTGAGACCCAGTACTTC
j_gene: TRBJ1-6; abundance: -; len: 18; v_gene: TRBV23-1; d_gene: -; CDR3aa: CASSHPGQFCTYNSPLHF; CDR3nt: TGCGCCAGCAGTCACCCTGGACAGTTTTGCACTTATAATTCACCCCTCCACTTT
j_gene: TRBJ1-5; abundance: -; len: 13; v_gene: TRBV6-1; d_gene: TRBD1; CDR3aa: CASSQQGNQPQHF; CDR3nt: TGTGCCAGCAGTCAACAGGGGAATCAGCCCCAGCATTTT
j_gene: TRBJ1-1; abundance: -; len: 13; v_gene: TRBV28; d_gene: -; CDR3aa: CASSLGLNTEAFF; CDR3nt: TGTGCCAGCAGTTTAGGCCTCAACACTGAAGCTTTCTTT
j_gene: TRBJ1-3; abundance: -; len: 19; v_gene: TRBV4-1; d_gene: TRBD1; CDR3aa: CASSQRQGATAKDGNTIYF; CDR3nt: TGCGCCAGCAGCCAACGCCAGGGGGCGACAGCCAAAGATGGAAACACCATATATTTT
j_gene: TRBJ1-1; abundance: -; len: 16; v_gene: TRBV10-3; d_gene: TRBD1; CDR3aa: CAISESAGGSNTEAFF; CDR3nt: TGTGCCATCAGTGAGTCGGCAGGGGGCTCGAACACTGAAGCTTTCTTT
j_gene: TRBJ2-1; abundance: -; len: 19; v_gene: TRBV27; d_gene: -; CDR3aa: CASSLSPPTGLGPSGEQFF; CDR3nt: TGTGCCAGCAGTTTATCGCCCCCCACCGGGCTCGGCCCATCAGGTGAGCAGTTCTTC
j_gene: TRBJ1-2; abundance: -; len: 14; v_gene: TRBV5-6; d_gene: -; CDR3aa: CASSETKQGIGYTF; CDR3nt: TGTGCCAGCAGCGAAACGAAACAGGGAATTGGCTACACCTTC
j_gene: TRBJ1-3; abundance: -; len: 16; v_gene: TRBV7-2; d_gene: TRBD1; CDR3aa: CASSLGTDRVGNTIYF; CDR3nt: TGTGCCAGCAGCTTGGGGACCGACAGGGTTGGAAACACCATATATTTT
j_gene: TRBJ2-3; abundance: once; len: 15; v_gene: TRBV6-5; d_gene: -; CDR3aa: CASSRRAVGDGTQYF; CDR3nt: TGTGCCAGCAGTCGTCGGGCGGTGGGGGATGGTACGCAGTATTTT
j_gene: TRBJ1-3; abundance: -; len: 15; v_gene: TRBV6-1; d_gene: -; CDR3aa: CASSEAGRGGNTIYF; CDR3nt: TGTGCCAGCAGTGAAGCAGGCAGAGGTGGAAACACCATATATTTT
j_gene: TRBJ2-3; abundance: -; len: 12; v_gene: TRBV2; d_gene: -; CDR3aa: CASTALEDTQYF; CDR3nt: TGTGCCAGCACCGCGTTAGAAGATACGCAGTATTTT
j_gene: TRBJ2-4; abundance: -; len: 15; v_gene: TRBV6-4; d_gene: -; CDR3aa: CASSEGSGAKNIQYF; CDR3nt: TGTGCCAGCAGTGAAGGCAGTGGGGCCAAAAACATTCAGTACTTC
j_gene: TRBJ2-3; abundance: -; len: 13; v_gene: TRBV1; d_gene: -; CDR3aa: CTSSQEETDTQYF; CDR3nt: TGCACCAGCAGCCAAGAGGAGACAGATACGCAGTATTTT
j_gene: TRBJ2-3; abundance: -; len: 15; v_gene: TRBV7-2; d_gene: TRBD2; CDR3aa: CASSLVAGVTDTQYF; CDR3nt: TGTGCCAGCAGCTTAGTAGCGGGGGTTACAGATACGCAGTATTTT
j_gene: TRBJ2-3; abundance: -; len: 13; v_gene: TRBV9; d_gene: -; CDR3aa: CASSVATEDTQYF; CDR3nt: TGTGCCAGCAGCGTAGCTACAGAGGATACGCAGTATTTT
j_gene: TRBJ2-3; abundance: -; len: 16; v_gene: TRBV29-1; d_gene: -; CDR3aa: CSVERALAAHTDTQYF; CDR3nt: TGCAGCGTTGAGAGAGCACTAGCCGCGCACACAGATACGCAGTATTTT
j_gene: TRBJ2-7; abundance: -; len: 13; v_gene: TRBV6-6; d_gene: -; CDR3aa: CASSPPATYEQYF; CDR3nt: TGTGCCAGCAGCCCGCCAGCCACCTACGAGCAGTACTTC
j_gene: TRBJ2-2; abundance: -; len: 15; v_gene: TRBV5-4; d_gene: TRBD1; CDR3aa: CASSPGGVNTGELFF; CDR3nt: TGTGCCAGCAGCCCAGGGGGTGTAAACACCGGGGAGCTGTTTTTT
j_gene: TRBJ2-7; abundance: -; len: 14; v_gene: TRBV7-2; d_gene: TRBD2; CDR3aa: CASSSSGGGYEQYF; CDR3nt: TGTGCCAGCAGCTCGAGCGGGGGGGGTTACGAGCAGTACTTC
j_gene: TRBJ1-3; abundance: -; len: 13; v_gene: TRBV15; d_gene: -; CDR3aa: CATKILSGNTIYF; CDR3nt: TGTGCCACCAAGATTCTCTCTGGAAACACCATATATTTT
j_gene: TRBJ2-3; abundance: -; len: 17; v_gene: TRBV4-3; d_gene: TRBD1; CDR3aa: CASSQGGRDRRTDTQYF; CDR3nt: TGCGCCAGCAGCCAAGGGGGAAGGGACAGGAGGACAGATACGCAGTATTTT
j_gene: TRBJ2-3; abundance: -; len: 14; v_gene: TRBV9; d_gene: -; CDR3aa: CASSSGAPPDTQYF; CDR3nt: TGTGCCAGCAGCTCCGGGGCGCCCCCGGATACGCAGTATTTT
j_gene: TRBJ1-3; abundance: -; len: 16; v_gene: TRBV7-9; d_gene: -; CDR3aa: CASSYTGPQSGNTIYF; CDR3nt: TGTGCCAGCAGCTACACAGGGCCCCAATCTGGAAACACCATATATTTT
j_gene: TRBJ2-2; abundance: -; len: 16; v_gene: TRBV7-6; d_gene: -; CDR3aa: CASSSTMWAGTGELFF; CDR3nt: TGTGCCAGCAGTTCTACAATGTGGGCAGGTACCGGGGAGCTGTTTTTT
j_gene: TRBJ2-3; abundance: -; len: 13; v_gene: TRBV10-1; d_gene: TRBD1; CDR3aa: CASSGQVADTQYF; CDR3nt: TGCGCCAGCAGCGGACAGGTGGCCGATACGCAGTATTTT
j_gene: TRBJ2-7; abundance: -; len: 15; v_gene: TRBV11-2; d_gene: -; CDR3aa: CASTLDRGPSYEQYF; CDR3nt: TGTGCCAGCACCCTGGATCGGGGGCCCTCCTACGAGCAGTACTTC
j_gene: TRBJ2-3; abundance: -; len: 16; v_gene: TRBV15; d_gene: -; CDR3aa: CATSAPGGSSTDTQYF; CDR3nt: TGTGCCACCAGCGCCCCTGGGGGCTCCAGCACAGATACGCAGTATTTT
j_gene: TRBJ2-1; abundance: -; len: 17; v_gene: TRBV18; d_gene: TRBD1; CDR3aa: CASSPRQGPRPYNEQFF; CDR3nt: TGTGCCAGCTCCCCAAGACAGGGCCCTAGGCCATACAATGAGCAGTTCTTC
j_gene: TRBJ1-2; abundance: -; len: 13; v_gene: TRBV28; d_gene: -; CDR3aa: CASSSRRGYGYTF; CDR3nt: TGTGCCAGCAGTTCTCGGAGGGGCTATGGCTACACCTTC
j_gene: TRBJ2-4; abundance: -; len: 13; v_gene: TRBV6-1; d_gene: -; CDR3aa: CASSEIGGNIQYF; CDR3nt: TGTGCCAGCAGTGAGATAGGGGGGAACATTCAGTACTTC